Sequencing of this T cell receptor beta chain was carried out in a study of early stage breast cancer tumors. General observations from the study: Commonly generated sequences made up most enriched TCRB sequences shared between patients. Compared with adjacent normal breast tissue, tumors showed approximately 2.5-fold greater T cell density and higher clonality.

In the case of this clone: Antigen specificity is unknown.

Each sample had two DNA replicates, roughly 0.5 ug blood or roughly 1.5 ug tissue. Clones were sequenced by immunoSEQ multiplex PCR, and TCRdb holds only the in-frame ones, with some missing. The sample lists about 38,000 clones, 74% seen once, with 6.8% in the top ten. The receptor was isolated from a person in their 60s with breast cancer. The sequenced sample consisted of blood.

CDR3 nucleotides: TGTGCCAGCTTGGAACAGGGGGCCAACTATGGCTACACCTTC. Translation: CASLEQGANYGYTF. J is TRBJ1-2 and V is TRBV28, with TRBD1 identical over 9 bases. The ends lost 8 bases at V and 2 bases at J; junction bases unmatched: 6. The length of the CDR3 is 14 residues. Germline-derived CDR1 and CDR2 are MDHEN and SYDVKM.